The 27 T cell receptor beta chains below all came from one sample that was sequenced in a study of T cell responses to AZD1222 COVID-19 vaccine. The protocol was immunoSEQ multiplex PCR, while the TCRdb copy is restricted to in-frame clones and leaves out a portion. Altogether 100,000 to 150,000 clones are present, around 90% being singletons, with the ten largest covering about 4.3%. The specimen was peripheral blood, collected on day 0 of MenACWY control vaccination. The receptors were sampled from an adult in good health.

The gene calls are TRBV25-1 and TRBJ2-3; 7 nucleotides agree with TRBD2. The CDR3 totals 17 residues. Germline CDR1 MGHDK, CDR2 SYGVNS. V trimming: 3 bases; J trimming: 4 bases; junction bases outside the gene matches: 13. DNA of the CDR3: TGTGCCAGCAGTGATCCCCCCGGGACTATATCCGCAGATACGCAGTATTTT. Amino acids: CASSDPPGTISADTQYF.

This chain links TRBV7-2 with TRBJ2-7, with TRBD1 matching 11 bases. Germline V gene data show CDR1 as SGHTA and CDR2 as FQGNSA. J gave up 1 base and V 5 bases, and 10 bases lay outside the gene matches. The CDR3 consists of 17 residues. In nucleotides, the CDR3 is TGTGCCAGCAGCCGCAGGGGGGACAGGGGGAGGTCCTACGAGCAGTACTTC. It codes for CASSRRGDRGRSYEQYF.

This sequence joins TRBV6-5 and TRBJ2-1; 7 positions match TRBD1. Germline V gene data show CDR1 as MNHEY and CDR2 as SVGAGI. V gave up 4 bases and J gave up 4 bases; unmatched junction bases: 7. The CDR3 consists of 15 residues. The CDR3 protein is CASSLDRVNYNEQFF. CDR3 nucleotides: TGTGCCAGCAGTTTAGACAGGGTTAATTACAATGAGCAGTTCTTC.

The chain has TRBV19 and TRBJ1-6; the match to TRBD1 covers 11 bases. V shed 5 bases and J 6 bases; nucleotides not matched to a gene: 3. This CDR3 has 15 amino acids. The germline gives CDR1 LNHDA, CDR2 SQIVND (reference sequence). This CDR3 is CASSAGQGANSPLHF. Written as DNA, the CDR3 is TGTGCCAGTAGTGCAGGACAGGGGGCTAATTCACCCCTCCACTTT.

V and J are TRBV6-2 or TRBV6-3 and TRBJ2-2, with 7 bases identical to TRBD1. Trimming took 6 bases from V and 4 from J; bases not matched to a gene: 5. The CDR3 totals 14 residues. CDR1 is MNHEY, CDR2 SVGEGT, per germline. CDR3 DNA: TGTGCCAGCAGCCCCGGGACAGCCACCGGGGAGCTGTTTTTT. Translation gives CASSPGTATGELFF.

Written as DNA, the CDR3 is TGTGCCAGCAATCTCAAGGGGACAGATACGCAGTATTTT. This sequence encodes CASNLKGTDTQYF. The chain links TRBV3-1 (or the pseudogene TRBV3-2) to TRBJ2-3; D may be TRBD1 (5 bases). The CDR3 consists of 13 residues. Trimming cost V 7 bases and J 3 bases, with 11 bases left between them. Germline-derived CDR1 and CDR2 are LGHDT and YNNKEL (reference sequence).

The chain couples TRBV5-1 to TRBJ2-7; 13 bases are a match to TRBD2. This CDR3 is built from 14 residues. CDR1 and CDR2 (germline): SGHRS, YFSETQ. V gave up 3 bases and J gave up 4 bases; unmatched junction bases: 1. CDR3 sequence: CASSWGLAGYEQYF. The CDR3 region has the DNA TGCGCCAGCAGCTGGGGACTAGCGGGGTACGAGCAGTACTTC.

This chain links TRBV7-2 with TRBJ1-5, with 7 nucleotides matching TRBD1. Looked up from germline, CDR1 is SGHTA and CDR2 is FQGNSA. This CDR3 is built from 13 residues. J lost 6 bases, V lost 1 base, and 0 bases had no gene match. CDR3 sequence (DNA): TGTGCCAGCAGCTTAGAGGGGGCTCAGCCCCAGCATTTT. Residues: CASSLEGAQPQHF. The full variable domain, completed using reference TRBV7-2 and TRBJ1-5, is GAGVSQSPSNKVTEKGKDVELRCDPISGHTALYWYRQSLGQGLEFLIYFQGNSAPDKSGLPSDRFSAERTGGSVSTLTIQRTQQEDSAVYLCASSLEGAQPQHFGDGTRLSIL.

J is TRBJ2-2 and V is TRBV6-5; no firm D call. The germline gives CDR1 MNHEY, CDR2 SVGAGI. The CDR3 extends over 16 amino acids. Trimming cost V 2 bases and J 2 bases, with 12 bases left between them. The CDR3 sequence is CASSYGLQANTGELFF. The CDR3 nucleotides read TGTGCCAGCAGTTACGGGTTACAAGCCAACACCGGGGAGCTGTTTTTT.

The genes are TRBV2 and TRBJ2-7, with no clear D. The CDR3 spans 11 residues. V lost 5 bases and J lost 2, with 4 bases in between. Germline lookup yields CDR1 SNHLY and CDR2 FYNNEI. The CDR3 DNA reads as TGTGCCAGCAGTTCAGCCTACGAGCAGTACTTC. Protein product: CASSSAYEQYF.

This clone was found a few times. The rearrangement joins TRBV2 to TRBJ2-5; no clear D gene. CDR1 and CDR2 from the germline V gene are SNHLY and FYNNEI. Trimming took off 6 bases at V and 5 bases at J, with 4 bases between the two ends. This CDR3 has 10 amino acids. The CDR3 coding sequence is TGTGCCAGCAGACGGGAGACCCAGTACTTC. Its protein product is CASRRETQYF. Full variable domain (missing parts from reference TRBV2 and TRBJ2-5): EPEVTQTPSHQVTQMGQEVILRCVPISNHLYFYWYRQILGQKVEFLVSFYNNEISEKSEIFDDQFSVERPDGSNFTLKIRSTKLEDSAMYFCASRRETQYFGPGTRLLVL.

This clone was observed a handful of times. The chain combines TRBV28 with TRBJ2-1, with TRBD1 identical over 7 bases. The germline V gene encodes CDR1 MDHEN and CDR2 SYDVKM. The CDR3 loop spans 13 amino acids. V lost 4 bases, J lost 9 bases, and 6 bases stayed unmatched. CDR3 sequence: CASSSTGLFEQFF. CDR3 in DNA: TGTGCCAGCAGTTCGACAGGGTTATTTGAGCAGTTCTTC. Full variable domain (remainder filled in from reference TRBV28 and TRBJ2-1): DVKVTQSSRYLVKRTGEKVFLECVQDMDHENMFWYRQDPGLGLRLIYFSYDVKMKEKGDIPEGYSVSREKKERFSLILESASTNQTSMYLCASSSTGLFEQFFGPGTRLTVL.

The chain is built from TRBV28 and TRBJ1-1; D might be TRBD1 (6 bases). Germline V gives CDR1 MDHEN, CDR2 SYDVKM. This CDR3 is built from 14 residues. Trimming left V 3 bases short and J 2 bases short, with 10 bases between. CDR3 DNA sequence: TGTGCCAGCAGTTTCGCAGGGGTTAACACTGAAGCTTTCTTT. Translated: CASSFAGVNTEAFF.

The chain has TRBV5-6 and TRBJ1-1, with 7 bases matching TRBD1. Germline CDR1 is SGHDT and CDR2 is YYEEEE. After removal of 4 bases from V and 1 base from J, the junction contained 7 bases not matched to a gene. The CDR3 runs to 15 residues. The DNA for the CDR3 is TGTGCCAGCAGCCGGGGGACAGTCCAGAACACTGAAGCTTTCTTT. Amino acid sequence: CASSRGTVQNTEAFF.

The chain joins TRBV2 to TRBJ1-1; 9 bases agree with TRBD1. Germline V gene sequence: CDR1 SNHLY, CDR2 FYNNEI. The CDR3 has 13 residues. The CDR3 reads CAKRTGVGTEAFF. In DNA, the CDR3 is TGTGCAAAACGGACAGGGGTGGGTACTGAAGCTTTCTTT. Filled out from reference TRBV2 and TRBJ1-1, the complete variable domain reads EPEVTQTPSHQVTQMGQEVILRCVPISNHLYFYWYRQILGQKVEFLVSFYNNEISEKSEIFDDQFSVERPDGSNFTLKIRSTKLEDSAMYFCAKRTGVGTEAFFGQGTRLTVV.

The chain has TRBV5-4 and TRBJ2-7, with TRBD2 identical over 16 bases. The CDR3 runs to 16 residues. V shed 4 bases, J shed 3 bases, and the junction held 4 bases outside the gene matches. The germline V gene encodes CDR1 SGHNT and CDR2 YYREEE (reference sequence). The CDR3 region has the DNA TGTGCCAGCAGCAAGGGACTAGCGGGAGGGAGCTACGAGCAGTACTTC. Translating gives CASSKGLAGGSYEQYF. Together with reference TRBV5-4 and TRBJ2-7, the CDR3 gives the full variable domain: ETGVTQSPTHLIKTRGQQVTLRCSSQSGHNTVSWYQQALGQGPQFIFQYYREEENGRGNFPPRFSGLQFPNYSSELNVNALELDDSALYLCASSKGLAGGSYEQYFGPGTRLTVT.

The chain uses TRBV7-9 and TRBJ1-6, with D perhaps matching TRBD1 (6 bases). Germline assignment: CDR1 SEHNR and CDR2 FQNEAQ (reference sequence). This CDR3 region has 14 residues. The ends were cut back, 4 bases at V and 4 bases at J, with 8 bases in the middle. The CDR3 nucleotides read TGTGCCAGCAGCTCAACAGGGTATAATTCACCCCTCCACTTT. Amino acids: CASSSTGYNSPLHF. Full variable domain (remainder filled in from reference TRBV7-9 and TRBJ1-6): DTGVSQNPRHKITKRGQNVTFRCDPISEHNRLYWYRQTLGQGPEFLTYFQNEAQLEKSRLLSDRFSAERPKGSFSTLEIQRTEQGDSAMYLCASSSTGYNSPLHFGNGTRLTVT.

The V call is TRBV28, the J call TRBJ1-4, with 10 bases aligning to TRBD1. This CDR3 region has 15 residues. The V segment lost 5 bases and the J segment 8 bases; nucleotides outside the gene matches: 8. Per the germline V gene, CDR1 is MDHEN and CDR2 is SYDVKM. The CDR3 DNA follows: TGTGCCAGCAGTCTCACCGGGACAGGGGACGAAAAACTGTTTTTT. As protein: CASSLTGTGDEKLFF.

This clone appeared a single time. The rearrangement links TRBV5-1 to TRBJ2-5; 12 bases agree with TRBD2. The CDR3 spans 15 residues. The V gene's germline CDR1 is SGHRS and CDR2 YFSETQ. The ends lost 4 bases at V and 7 bases at J; junction bases unmatched: 8. As DNA, the CDR3 is TGCGCCAGCAGCCTCACTAGCGGGGGGTACATGACCCAGTACTTC. Translating it yields CASSLTSGGYMTQYF.

This chain connects TRBV5-8 to TRBJ2-1, with D uncertain. Per germline, CDR1 SGHTS and CDR2 YDEGEE. The CDR3 runs 16 residues. V gave up 0 bases and J gave up 8 bases, with 18 bases separating them. The CDR3 DNA sequence: TGTGCCAGCAGCTTGGGCCTCATGGCCATCTTAGATGAGCAGTTCTTC. It translates to CASSLGLMAILDEQFF.

This chain's CDR3 is CATSERGQPREQYF. The CDR3 bases are TGTGCCACCAGTGAACGGGGACAGCCTCGGGAGCAGTACTTC. J is TRBJ2-7 and V is TRBV24-1, with TRBD1 matching 7 bases. Unmatched junction bases numbered 9, after V lost 4 bases and J lost 7 bases. From germline, CDR1 is KGHDR and CDR2 SFDVKD. The CDR3 covers 14 residues.

J is TRBJ2-7 and V is TRBV11-2; 7 bases are shared with TRBD1. The ends lost 4 bases at V and 3 bases at J; junction bases unmatched: 3. In germline, CDR1 is SGHAT, CDR2 FQNNGV. The CDR3 loop spans 13 amino acids. The CDR3 nucleotides are TGTGCCAGCAGCTGGGGACAGTACTACGAGCAGTACTTC. This sequence encodes CASSWGQYYEQYF.

The V gene is TRBV5-4, the J gene TRBJ2-7; 9 positions agree with TRBD1. The CDR3 has 13 amino acids. CDR1 and CDR2 from the germline V gene are SGHNT and YYREEE (reference sequence). The J segment lost 3 bases and the V segment lost 3 bases, leaving 1 base of the junction unmatched. The CDR3: CASSSGQGYEQYF. The CDR3 DNA reads as TGTGCCAGCAGCTCGGGACAGGGCTACGAGCAGTACTTC.

The CDR3 sequence: CASSVQLSGANVLTF. The CDR3 DNA reads as TGTGCCAGTAGTGTTCAGCTCTCTGGGGCCAACGTCCTGACTTTC. The rearrangement links TRBV19 to TRBJ2-6; D ambiguous. CDR1 and CDR2 from the germline V gene are LNHDA and SQIVND (reference sequence). There are 15 residues in the CDR3. V lost 5 bases to trimming and J lost 0 bases, with 8 bases between them.

V usage is TRBV9 and J usage is TRBJ1-6; possibly TRBD1 for D (5 bases). Germline assignment: CDR1 SGDLS and CDR2 YYNGEE. CDR3 length: 14 residues. V was clipped by 2 bases and J by 8 bases, with 11 bases between them. This CDR3 is CASSVGGRDSPLHF. CDR3 coding DNA: TGTGCCAGCAGCGTGGGGGGGAGAGATTCACCCCTCCACTTT.

The chain combines TRBV2 with TRBJ1-1; a possible D gene is TRBD1 (5 bases). CDR3 length: 14 residues. Germline CDR1 is SNHLY and CDR2 is FYNNEI. V was shortened by 4 bases and J by 11 bases, with 20 bases between the two germline ends. The CDR3 DNA reads TGTGCCAGCAGTGGGGACTGGCAGAAGGGGTCCGCTTTCTTT. Its translation is CASSGDWQKGSAFF.

This clone was observed a few times. The rearrangement links TRBV7-9 to TRBJ2-5; D is uncertain. There are 14 residues in the CDR3. Germline V gene lookup returns CDR1 SEHNR and CDR2 FQNEAQ (reference sequence). Between the trimmed V and J ends, which lost 5 bases and 2 bases, there was a span of 12 bases. The CDR3 loop reads CASSQIFEQETQYF. The DNA of the CDR3 is TGTGCCAGCAGCCAAATTTTTGAGCAAGAGACCCAGTACTTC.